These 6 T cell receptor beta chains originate from one sample sequenced in a study of shared clonotypes between healthy human individuals (TCRdb year 2020). The library relied on the immunoSEQ multiplex PCR assay. As stored in TCRdb, this immuneACCESS dataset retains in-frame rearrangements with V and J assigned. A fraction of the clones does not appear; measured against another copy, unresolved V genes explain less than half of the discrepancy, and the remainder lacks a known reason. In this sample the table shows around 940,000 clones, 76% of which occur a single time. The ten largest account for around 1.4% of the sample. Material for sequencing was memory CD4+ T cells sorted from blood. According to the study, the label for this sample's cell subset or site signals: CD45RA-negative fraction. The receptors shown here come from a man aged 18 to 30 in good health.

The gene calls are TRBV4-1 and TRBJ2-4; 11 positions match TRBD1. Germline-derived CDR1 and CDR2 are MGHRA and YSYEKL. This CDR3 contains 17 residues. The V segment lost 3 bases and the J segment 1 base; nucleotides outside the gene matches: 5. CDR3 nucleotides: TGCGCCAGCAGCCAGACTGGACAGGGGGCGGCCAAAAACATTCAGTACTTC. It specifies CASSQTGQGAAKNIQYF.

The genes are TRBV7-3 and TRBJ1-3; no definite D call. From germline, CDR1 is SGHTA and CDR2 FQGTGA. The CDR3 runs to 18 residues. V lost 4 bases and J lost 0, with 19 bases in between. The DNA for the CDR3 is TGTGCCAGCAGCTCACTTAGCACACAGCGGAGCTCTGGAAACACCATATATTTT. It codes for CASSSLSTQRSSGNTIYF.

V usage is TRBV7-2 and J usage is TRBJ2-3; 8 positions agree with TRBD1. Germline V gene data show CDR1 as SGHTA and CDR2 as FQGNSA. This CDR3 is 14 amino acids long. V was pared by 1 base and J by 5 bases, with 2 bases of the junction left unmatched. CDR3 amino acids: CASSLVQGGDTQYF. CDR3 nucleotide sequence: TGTGCCAGCAGCTTAGTACAGGGGGGAGATACGCAGTATTTT.

The CDR3 DNA sequence: TGTGCCAGTAGTATAGTACTAGCGGGAGTGATGTCCCGCGAGCAGTTCTTC. Residues: CASSIVLAGVMSREQFF. V usage is TRBV19 and J usage is TRBJ2-1; 11 bases agree with TRBD2. The V segment lost 1 base and the J segment 10 bases; nucleotides outside the gene matches: 12. Germline assignment: CDR1 LNHDA and CDR2 SQIVND (reference sequence). The CDR3 length is 17 residues.

This clone was seen only a few times. The V and J genes are TRBV6-5 and TRBJ1-4; 7 positions agree with TRBD1. The germline V gene has CDR1 MNHEY and CDR2 SVGAGI. After removal of 8 bases from V and 7 bases from J, the junction contained 10 bases not matched to a gene. CDR3 length: 14 amino acids. CDR3 sequence (DNA): TGTGCCAGCGGGTCAAGGGGGCTTGGTGAAAAACTGTTTTTT. Encoded protein: CASGSRGLGEKLFF.

The J gene is TRBJ1-5, the V gene TRBV29-1; possible D gene TRBD1, 6 bases. The ends were cut back, 6 bases at V and 9 bases at J, with 18 bases in the middle. CDR3 length: 13 amino acids. CDR1 is SQVTM and CDR2 is ANQGSEA in the germline V gene. CDR3 DNA: TGCAGCGTCTCAGGACAGTCGAAGGGGCCCCAGCATTTT. This sequence encodes CSVSGQSKGPQHF.